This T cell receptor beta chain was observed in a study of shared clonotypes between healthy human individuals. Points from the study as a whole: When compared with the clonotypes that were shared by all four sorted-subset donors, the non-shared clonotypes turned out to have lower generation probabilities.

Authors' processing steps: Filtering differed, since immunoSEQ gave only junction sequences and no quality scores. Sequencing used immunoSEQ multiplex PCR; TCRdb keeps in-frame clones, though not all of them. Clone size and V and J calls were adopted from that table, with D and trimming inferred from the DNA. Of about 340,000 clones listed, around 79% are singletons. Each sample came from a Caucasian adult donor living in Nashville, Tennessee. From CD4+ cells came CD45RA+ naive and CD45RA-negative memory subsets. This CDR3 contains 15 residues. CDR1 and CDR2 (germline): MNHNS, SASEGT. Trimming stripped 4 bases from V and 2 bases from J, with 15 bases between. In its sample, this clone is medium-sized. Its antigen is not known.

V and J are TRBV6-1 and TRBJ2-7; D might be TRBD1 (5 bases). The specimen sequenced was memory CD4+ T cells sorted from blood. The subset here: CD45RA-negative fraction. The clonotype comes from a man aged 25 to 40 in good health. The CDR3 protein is CASSGGLGDAYEQYF. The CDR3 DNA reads TGTGCCAGCAGTGGGGGCCTTGGTGATGCCTACGAGCAGTACTTC.